The count of the clone carrying this TCR beta chain is one. The authors' processing: The assay estimated nucleated cells by amplifying reference gene primers. Sequenced by immunoSEQ multiplex PCR; TCRdb stores in-frame clones only, minus some. V, J and clone size are those of that table, while D and trimming were read from the DNA. The sample includes about 98,000 clones, about 85% seen only once; the top ten take approximately 5.4%. J gave up 1 base and V 1 base, and 3 bases lay outside the gene matches. CDR3 length: 16 residues. Germline V lookup: CDR1 SEHNR, CDR2 FQNEAQ (reference sequence). This entry belongs to a study of blood T cell repertoires in COVID-19. Study at large: Acute and convalescent COVID-19 samples came from the United States, Italy and Spain. Sample material is recorded as cDNA or gDNA derived from T cells, B-cell-depleted T cells, or PBMCs.

The sample was peripheral blood. The J gene is TRBJ2-3, the V gene TRBV7-9, with 9 bases aligning to TRBD1. The sequence derives from a woman between 45 and 60 years old with COVID-19, enrolled during active disease. CDR3 in amino acids: CASSLVRTGGTDTQYF. The CDR3 DNA reads as TGTGCCAGCAGCTTAGTGAGGACAGGGGGCACAGATACGCAGTATTTT.